The present T cell receptor (beta chain) was sequenced within a study of blood T cells in healthy people across ages. Next came a second PCR, run for 7 to 11 cycles, which used a sample-barcoded 5' primer along with a J-beta primer mix. TCRdb reprocessed the 5' RACE reads with MiXCR, giving one entry per CDR3 protein. The sample shows approximately 900,000 distinct CDR3 sequences, 25% to 35% of them seen only once. This sample also appeared in a second study, on T cells of mothers and their children.

The sequenced sample consisted of blood. The source of this sequence is a woman in her thirties or forties in good health.

The CDR3 nucleotides read TGCAGTGCTAGAGAAGGGCAGGGGTACTACGAGCAGTACTTC. This encodes CSAREGQGYYEQYF. This rearrangement joins TRBV20-1 to TRBJ2-7; possible D gene TRBD1, 6 bases. The V gene lost 0 bases and the J gene lost 3 bases, with 12 bases spanning the gap. This CDR3 spans 14 amino acids. Germline V CDR1 and CDR2: DFQATT, SNEGSKA (reference sequence).